The 16 T cell receptor beta chains presented below share a single source sample, sequenced in a study of T cells after posttransplantation cyclophosphamide. Profiled with immunoSEQ multiplex PCR; TCRdb holds only in-frame clones, not every one. This sample carries 20,000 to 25,000 clones and no singletons, and around 7% goes to the top ten. Sequencing used PBMCs. The source is a woman aged 55-75 years in good health, CMV-negative, and a related stem cell transplant donor.

This clone was seen ten or more times. V is TRBV4-2 and J is TRBJ2-7; 8 bases align to TRBD1. The length of the CDR3 is 12 residues. J gave up 6 bases and V 2 bases, and 0 bases lay outside the gene matches. Per the germline V gene, CDR1 is LGHNA and CDR2 is YNFKEQ. CDR3 sequence reads: CASSQTGGEQYF. As DNA, the CDR3 is TGTGCCAGCAGCCAAACAGGGGGCGAGCAGTACTTC.

The chain recombines TRBV30 with TRBJ2-2, with TRBD2 matching over 11 bases. The CDR3 runs 15 residues. The ends lost 0 bases at V and 5 bases at J; junction bases unmatched: 2. Germline V gene data show CDR1 as GTSNPN and CDR2 as SVGIG (reference sequence). DNA for the CDR3: TGTGCCTGGAGTGTCCTAGCGGGAGGTACCGGGGAGCTGTTTTTT. Protein product: CAWSVLAGGTGELFF.

This clone has a count of ten or more. J is TRBJ2-7 and V is TRBV11-2, with a possible D match to TRBD2 (5 bases). Germline V gives CDR1 SGHAT, CDR2 FQNNGV. The CDR3 has 13 amino acids. Trimming removed 3 bases at V and 5 bases at J, with 11 bases between. The CDR3 bases are TGTGCCAGCAGCTTGGACTTGAGGGACGAGCAGTACTTC. It encodes CASSLDLRDEQYF.

This clone was found many times. The chain couples TRBV10-3 to TRBJ1-1, with 11 bases fitting TRBD1. Trimming at V came to 3 bases and at J to 11 bases, leaving 11 bases not matched to a gene. CDR3 length equals 15 residues. Looked up from germline, CDR1 is ENHRY and CDR2 is SYGVKD. The CDR3 nucleotides read TGTGCCATCAGTGATTCGGGACAGGGGGACGTTTCTGCTTTCTTT. Translated: CAISDSGQGDVSAFF.

Many counts were recorded for this clone. The chain uses TRBV9 and TRBJ2-3; a possible D gene is TRBD2 (6 bases). Germline CDR1 SGDLS, CDR2 YYNGEE. The CDR3 runs to 14 residues. V was clipped by 6 bases and J by 4 bases, with 15 bases between them. CDR3 nucleotides: TGTGCCAGCACCCTAGCGCCGGGGTCAGATACGCAGTATTTT. Its protein is CASTLAPGSDTQYF.

This clone was observed many times. This chain uses TRBV7-2 with TRBJ1-2, with 7 nucleotides matching TRBD1. CDR3 size: 13 residues. The ends lost 6 bases at V and 1 base at J; junction bases unmatched: 2. Germline CDR1 is SGHTA and CDR2 is FQGNSA. The CDR3 is CASSRQGNYGYTF. Here the CDR3 DNA reads TGTGCCAGCAGTCGACAGGGTAACTATGGCTACACCTTC.

This clone was counted ten times or more. CDR3 nucleotide sequence: TGTGCCAGCAAGGGTCTAGCGGGGAGCAACGAGCAGTACGTC. It encodes CASKGLAGSNEQYV. V usage is TRBV5-6 and J usage is TRBJ2-7; 9 bases agree with TRBD2. The trim removed 6 bases at V and 5 bases at J, leaving 9 bases unmatched. The CDR3 is 14 amino acids. Germline CDR1 is SGHDT and CDR2 is YYEEEE.

This clone was seen repeatedly, ten times or more. The rearrangement uses TRBV27 and TRBJ2-5; 7 nucleotides line up with TRBD2. The CDR3 runs to 15 residues. The junction had 12 bases not matched to a gene; V was cut back by 5 bases and J by 6 bases. CDR1 and CDR2 (germline): MNHEY, SMNVEV (reference sequence). CDR3 DNA sequence: TGTGCCAGCAGTCCTTCTAGCGGAGGGTGGCAGACCCAGTACTTC. It codes for CASSPSSGGWQTQYF.

The sample holds many counts of this clone. The chain combines TRBV7-9 with TRBJ1-1; 7 positions agree with TRBD1. This CDR3 region has 14 residues. Germline V CDR1 and CDR2: SEHNR, FQNEAQ (reference sequence). The V gene end was trimmed by 5 bases and the J gene end by 1 base; junction bases not matched to a gene: 4. CDR3 loop: CASSPDRANTEAFF. In nucleotides, the CDR3 is TGTGCCAGCAGCCCCGACAGGGCGAACACTGAAGCTTTCTTT.

This clone was observed at least ten times. The conserved phenylalanine or tryptophan normally closing the CDR3 is absent here, so this likely arose from a read error. The chain links TRBV4-2 to TRBJ1-6; D is uncertain. V was pared by 2 bases and J by 3 bases, with 8 bases between. Germline CDR1 LGHNA, CDR2 YNFKEQ. The CDR3 runs to 15 residues. The CDR3, as DNA: TGTGCCAGCAGCCAAAGTTGGAACTATAATTCACCCCTCCACCTT. It translates to CASSQSWNYNSPLHL.

This clone was picked up many times. Here the CDR3 reads CASSPPGLTYEQYF. For the CDR3, the DNA is TGTGCCAGCAGTCCTCCGGGACTTACCTACGAGCAGTACTTC. This rearrangement joins TRBV28 to TRBJ2-7; maybe TRBD2 (6 bases). Germline CDR1 reads MDHEN; CDR2 reads SYDVKM. The CDR3 contains 14 residues. Between the trimmed V and J ends, which lost 5 bases and 2 bases, there was a span of 13 bases.

This clone was seen repeatedly, ten times or more. This chain uses TRBV5-5 with TRBJ1-4; 7 bases line up with TRBD1. CDR3 size: 14 residues. From germline, CDR1 is SGHKS and CDR2 YYEKEE (reference sequence). J gave up 8 bases and V 0 bases, and 4 bases lay outside the gene matches. As DNA, the CDR3 is TGTGCCAGCAGCTTGGCTTTGACAGGGGAAAAACTGTTTTTT. As protein: CASSLALTGEKLFF.

The chain uses TRBV29-1 and TRBJ2-3; possibly TRBD1 for D (5 bases). Germline CDR1 reads SQVTM; CDR2 reads ANQGSEA. V lost 4 bases to trimming and J lost 2 bases, with 13 bases between them. This CDR3 spans 14 amino acids. The CDR3 region is CSVGYRTSTDTQYF. CDR3 DNA: TGCAGCGTTGGGTACAGGACCTCCACAGATACGCAGTATTTT.

This clone was seen many times. This rearrangement joins TRBV19 to TRBJ2-7; weak D call: TRBD2 (6 bases). The CDR3 runs to 15 residues. The germline V gene has CDR1 LNHDA and CDR2 SQIVND (reference sequence). Trimming removed 7 bases at V and 6 bases at J, with 22 bases between. Here the CDR3 DNA reads TGTGCCAGTAAACTATGGGCTATTGGAGGGATCGAGCAGTACGTC. Residues: CASKLWAIGGIEQYV.

There are many counts of this clone. CDR3 loop: CASSFKGFSGYNEQFF. The DNA of the CDR3 is TGTGCCAGCAGTTTTAAGGGGTTTTCTGGCTATAATGAGCAGTTCTTC. V usage is TRBV27 and J usage is TRBJ2-1; the D gene is possibly TRBD1 (5 bases). Trimming left V 3 bases short and J 7 bases short, with 19 bases between. In germline, CDR1 is MNHEY, CDR2 SMNVEV (reference sequence). CDR3 length equals 16 residues.

This chain links TRBV28 with TRBJ1-1, with 12 nucleotides matching TRBD1. The junction had 3 bases not matched to a gene; V was cut back by 1 base and J by 6 bases. This CDR3 has 15 residues. Germline-derived CDR1 and CDR2 are MDHEN and SYDVKM. DNA of the CDR3: TGTGCCAGCAGTTTATTGGGGACAGGGGGCCCTGAAGCTTTCTTT. Its translation is CASSLLGTGGPEAFF.